This entry describes one TCR beta chain. This clonotype is medium-sized (0.01 to 0.1%) on the basis of its frequency; no count is available. Its specific antigen is unknown. This record belongs to a study of human CD8 memory T cell subsets (dated by TCRdb to the early 2020s). For context, the study as a whole: The clonal relationships among stem-like (TSTEM), progenitor exhausted-like (TPEX) and effector memory CD8+ T cell subsets were assessed by comparing the TCRbeta repertoires of these subsets. More than 5 donors each provided TSTEM, TPEX and effector memory subsets, from which TCRbeta repertoires were obtained.

CCR7+ PD-1- TIGIT- cells were defined as stem-like memory CD8+ T cells (TSTEM). Peripheral blood mononuclear cells were isolated from healthy donor buffy coats by density gradient separation. In the study, negative magnetic separation with EasySep or MojoSort CD8+ T cell isolation kits was used to enrich total CD8+ T cells. An RNeasy Mini Kit was used to extract total RNA from duplicate vials of 150,000 sorted CD8+ T cells per subset. PBMCs were used either fresh or after cryopreservation in fetal bovine serum containing around 10% DMSO. CD8+ T cell subsets were sorted to purity by fluorescence-activated cell sorting on a FACSAria III. Spanning cysteine to phenylalanine, the CDR3 consists of 16 amino acids. Nucleotide data are not available. As encoded in the germline V gene, CDR1 is MDHEN while CDR2 is SYDVKM. On the study overall, not on this receptor specifically: Chao1 estimates suggested greater repertoire diversity in TSTEM than in TPEX subsets, potentially reflecting a broader range of specificities. Sequencing was limited to TCRbeta chains, and the repertoire comparisons were based on about 6 donors analyzed with paired t-tests and Bonferroni correction. The stem-like TSTEM and TPEX subsets each shared clonotypes with effector memory cells, but the TSTEM and TPEX repertoires had minimal overlap with each other, suggesting distinct antigen spectra. Normalized Shannon-Wiener diversity was similarly high in the TSTEM and TPEX subsets, while the effector memory subsets were comparatively less diverse.

These reads were obtained on a NextSeq 550. A Human TCR Profiling Kit was used to prepare UMI-labeled 5' RACE TCRbeta libraries. Every TCRbeta library was prepared in parallel with an identical number of PCR cycles. The authors' pipeline ran thus. The number of functional CDR3beta clonotypes in each TCRbeta library ranged from about 2,900 to 20,000. MIGEC 1.2.9 handled UMI extraction and consensus assembly, with a minimum of three reads required per UMI. In-frame CDR3beta repertoires were extracted with MiXCR 3.0.3. After each sample was downsampled to 42,000 randomly selected UMIs, diversity metrics were computed in VDJtools 1.2.1. For each sample pair, the repertoire overlap metrics D, R and F2 were calculated in VDJtools using the top 3,000 clones. TCRdb reprocessed the raw reads; every CDR3 protein sequence is a single record, and DNA is not supplied. Clone size and V and J calls follow TCRdb, not the original study. This sample's table lists roughly 7,000 distinct CDR3 sequences. The ten most abundant clones make up around 25% of the sample.

This receptor was identified in a human donor in good health. Material for sequencing was CD8+ stem-like memory T cells (TSCM and TCM) sorted from PBMCs. The cell subset or site label, read with the paper, signifies: stem-like memory CD8 T cells (TSTEM), CCR7+ PD-1- TIGIT-. The chain is assembled from TRBV28 and TRBJ2-7; the TCRdb call, TRBD2, lacks DNA for checking. The CDR3 in this case is CASSPPSASGRDEQYF.